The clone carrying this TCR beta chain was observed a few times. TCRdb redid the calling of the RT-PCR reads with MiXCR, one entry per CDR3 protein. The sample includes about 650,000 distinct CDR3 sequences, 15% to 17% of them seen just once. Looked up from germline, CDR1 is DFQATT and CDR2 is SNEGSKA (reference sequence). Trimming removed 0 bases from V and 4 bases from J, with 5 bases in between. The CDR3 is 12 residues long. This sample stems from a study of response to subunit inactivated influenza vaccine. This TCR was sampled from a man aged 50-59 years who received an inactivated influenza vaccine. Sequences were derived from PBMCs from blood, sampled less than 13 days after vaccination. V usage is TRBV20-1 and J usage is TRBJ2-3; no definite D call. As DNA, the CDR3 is TGCAGTGCTAGAGATAGGGCAGATACGCAGTATTTT. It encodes CSARDRADTQYF.